This passage covers 11 T cell receptor beta chains from one sample sequenced in a study of Graves' ophthalmopathy and Graves' hyperthyroidism. RNA transcripts were the source from which TCR beta CDR3 regions were amplified. After a first-round RT-PCR with HTBI primers, a second-round multiplex PCR was run. TCRdb re-derived calls from the multiplex PCR reads in MiXCR, one entry per CDR3 protein. The sample holds hundreds of thousands of distinct CDR3 sequences, about 38% seen once. Sequencing was carried out using peripheral blood. The source of these receptors is an adult man with Graves' ophthalmopathy.

This clonotype showed up many times. This chain uses TRBV2 with TRBJ1-3; D is ambiguous. The ends were cut back, 3 bases at V and 0 bases at J, with 12 bases in the middle. CDR3 length: 16 residues. CDR1 and CDR2 (germline): SNHLY, FYNNEI. CDR3 in DNA: TGTGCCAGCAGTGAGGTCCTCAAGAGCTCTGGAAACACCATATATTTT. This sequence encodes CASSEVLKSSGNTIYF.

This clonotype was seen a few times. The chain links TRBV6-5 to TRBJ2-7, with D unclear. The V end was cut by 2 bases, the J end by 5 bases, with 10 bases between. Per germline, CDR1 MNHEY and CDR2 SVGAGI. This CDR3 is built from 13 residues. This chain's CDR3 is CASSYTRPDEQYF. For the CDR3, the DNA is TGTGCCAGCAGTTACACCCGACCCGACGAGCAGTACTTC.

This clonotype was counted at least ten times. The chain joins TRBV9 to TRBJ2-5; a possible D gene is TRBD2 (6 bases). CDR3 length equals 14 residues. Germline loops: CDR1 SGDLS, CDR2 YYNGEE. Trimming took 0 bases from V and 5 from J, leaving 11 bases between them. The chain's CDR3 is CASSVASLAETQYF. Here the CDR3 DNA reads TGTGCCAGCAGCGTAGCGAGTCTAGCGGAGACCCAGTACTTC.

On this clonotype: A read error may account for a junction end that differs from germline. This CDR3 is CASSFFRSQPQPF. The CDR3 region has the DNA TGTGCCAGCAGCTTTTTCCGCAGCCAGCCCCAGCCTTTT. The rearrangement joins TRBV10-3 to TRBJ1-5; D remains ambiguous. Per the germline V gene, CDR1 is ENHRY and CDR2 is SYGVKD. This CDR3 region has 13 residues.

This clonotype was counted a few times. The gene calls are TRBV15 and TRBJ2-3; 11 bases line up with TRBD2. Germline V gene sequence: CDR1 LNHNV, CDR2 YYDKDF (reference sequence). The ends lost 0 bases at V and 2 bases at J; junction bases unmatched: 7. CDR3 length equals 18 residues. The DNA for the CDR3 is TGTGCCACCAGCAGAGATTTAGCGGGAGGGCCGTACACAGATACGCAGTATTTT. Its protein product is CATSRDLAGGPYTDTQYF.

There are many counts of this clonotype. The V call is TRBV7-9, the J call TRBJ1-4; D ambiguous. Deletions cut 5 bases from V and 8 bases from J, with 18 bases between. The CDR3 is made up of 15 amino acids. Looked up from germline, CDR1 is SEHNR and CDR2 is FQNEAQ (reference sequence). CDR3 loop: CASSPPGLLGEKLFF. CDR3 DNA: TGTGCCAGCAGCCCTCCGGGATTACTTGGGGAAAAACTGTTTTTT.

This clonotype has a count of ten or more. The V gene is TRBV10-3, the J gene TRBJ2-7, with D perhaps TRBD2 (5 bases). Trimming removed 7 bases from V and 6 bases from J, with 22 bases in between. The length of the CDR3 is 15 residues. CDR1 and CDR2 (germline): ENHRY, SYGVKD. Written as DNA, the CDR3 is TGTGCCATCAAATCCCTCCGGGATGGATTTGTCGAGCAGTACTTC. This translates into CAIKSLRDGFVEQYF.

This clonotype was observed many times. The CDR3 loop reads CASSHQGSGNTIYF. The CDR3 DNA follows: TGTGCCAGCAGCCATCAGGGCTCTGGAAACACCATATATTTT. The chain carries TRBV9 and TRBJ1-3; D possibly corresponds to TRBD1 (5 bases). Germline V gene sequence: CDR1 SGDLS, CDR2 YYNGEE. The ends were cut back, 4 bases at V and 0 bases at J, with 8 bases in the middle. CDR3 size: 14 residues.

The V gene is TRBV15, the J gene TRBJ1-2, with D maybe TRBD1 (5 bases). Germline CDR1 reads LNHNV; CDR2 reads YYDKDF (reference sequence). V shed 3 bases and J shed 4 bases, with 12 bases lying between them. The CDR3 runs to 14 residues. CDR3 sequence: CATSSHEGTYGYTF. Written as DNA, the CDR3 is TGTGCCACCAGCAGCCACGAGGGGACCTATGGCTACACCTTC.

The genes are TRBV7-2 and TRBJ1-1, with D perhaps matching TRBD1 (5 bases). The germline gives CDR1 SGHTA, CDR2 FQGNSA. This CDR3 region has 13 residues. The ends were cut back, 5 bases at V and 4 bases at J, with 11 bases in the middle. The CDR3 spells CASSLQDITEAFF. As DNA, the CDR3 is TGTGCCAGCAGCCTACAGGACATCACTGAAGCTTTCTTT.

This clonotype showed up just a few times. The J gene is TRBJ2-5, the V gene TRBV20-1; D is perhaps TRBD2 (5 bases). Trimming took off 6 bases at V and 4 bases at J, with 15 bases between the two ends. CDR1 DFQATT and CDR2 SNEGSKA come from the germline V gene (reference sequence). The CDR3 has 13 amino acids. The CDR3 loop is CSASSLRGETQYF. Here the CDR3 DNA reads TGCAGTGCCAGCAGCTTACGGGGAGAGACCCAGTACTTC.